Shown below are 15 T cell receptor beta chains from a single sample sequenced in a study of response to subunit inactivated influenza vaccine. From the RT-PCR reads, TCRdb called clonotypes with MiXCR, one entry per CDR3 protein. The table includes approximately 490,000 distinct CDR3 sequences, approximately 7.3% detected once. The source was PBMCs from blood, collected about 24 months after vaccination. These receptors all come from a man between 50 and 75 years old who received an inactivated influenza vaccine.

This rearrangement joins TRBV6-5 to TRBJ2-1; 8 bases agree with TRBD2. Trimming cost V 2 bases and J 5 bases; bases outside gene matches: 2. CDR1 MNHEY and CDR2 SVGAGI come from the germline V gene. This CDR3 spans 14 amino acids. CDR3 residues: CASSYVAGNNEQFF. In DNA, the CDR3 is TGTGCCAGCAGTTACGTAGCGGGGAACAATGAGCAGTTCTTC.

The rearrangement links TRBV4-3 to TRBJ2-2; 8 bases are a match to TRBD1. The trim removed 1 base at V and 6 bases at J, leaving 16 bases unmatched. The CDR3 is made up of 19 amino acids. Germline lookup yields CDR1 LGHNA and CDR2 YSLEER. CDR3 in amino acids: CASSQGQDRVVFFAGELFF. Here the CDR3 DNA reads TGCGCCAGCAGCCAAGGACAGGACAGGGTAGTCTTTTTCGCCGGGGAGCTGTTTTTT.

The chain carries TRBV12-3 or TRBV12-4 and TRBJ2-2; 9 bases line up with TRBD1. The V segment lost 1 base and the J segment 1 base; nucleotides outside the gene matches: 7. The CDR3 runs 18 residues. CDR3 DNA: TGTGCCAGCAGTTTAGAGTGGGGACAGGGTGGGAACACCGGGGAGCTGTTTTTT. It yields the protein CASSLEWGQGGNTGELFF.

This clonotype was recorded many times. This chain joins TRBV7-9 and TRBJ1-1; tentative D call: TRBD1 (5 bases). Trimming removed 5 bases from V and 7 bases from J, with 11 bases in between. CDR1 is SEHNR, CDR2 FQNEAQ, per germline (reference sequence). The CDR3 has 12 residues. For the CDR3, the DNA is TGTGCCAGCAGCCCTATGGGGGATGAAGCTTTCTTT. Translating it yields CASSPMGDEAFF.

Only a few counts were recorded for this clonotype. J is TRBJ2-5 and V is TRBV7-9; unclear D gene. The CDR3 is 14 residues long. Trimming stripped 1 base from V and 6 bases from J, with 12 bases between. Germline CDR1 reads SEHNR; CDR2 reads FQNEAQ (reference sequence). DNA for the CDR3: TGTGCCAGCAGCTTAGAGGCCGGAGAAAAGACCCAGTACTTC. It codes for CASSLEAGEKTQYF.

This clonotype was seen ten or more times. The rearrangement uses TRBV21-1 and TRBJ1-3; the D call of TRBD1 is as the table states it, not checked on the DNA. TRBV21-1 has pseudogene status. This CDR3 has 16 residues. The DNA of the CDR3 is TGTGCCAGCTATTCCGGGACAGGGACCCCCGGAAACACCATATATTTT. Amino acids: CASYSGTGTPGNTIYF.

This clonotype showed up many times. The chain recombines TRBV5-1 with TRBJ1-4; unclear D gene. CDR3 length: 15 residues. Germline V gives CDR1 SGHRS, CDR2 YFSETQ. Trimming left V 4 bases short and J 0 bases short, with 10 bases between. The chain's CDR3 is CASSVASSTNEKLFF. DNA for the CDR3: TGCGCCAGCAGCGTGGCAAGTTCAACTAATGAAAAACTGTTTTTT.

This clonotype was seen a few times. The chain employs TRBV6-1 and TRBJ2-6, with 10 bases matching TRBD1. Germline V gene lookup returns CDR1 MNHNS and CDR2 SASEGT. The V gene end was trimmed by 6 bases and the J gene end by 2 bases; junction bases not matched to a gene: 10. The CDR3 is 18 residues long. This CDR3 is CASSLRGQGSPGANVLTF. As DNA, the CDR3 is TGTGCCAGCAGCCTAAGGGGACAGGGGTCCCCTGGGGCCAACGTCCTGACTTTC.

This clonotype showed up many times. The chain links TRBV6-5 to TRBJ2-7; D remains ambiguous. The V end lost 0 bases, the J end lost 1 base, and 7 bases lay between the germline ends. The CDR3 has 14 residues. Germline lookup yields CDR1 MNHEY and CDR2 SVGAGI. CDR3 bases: TGTGCCAGCAGTTACTCTCCCAGTTCCTACGAGCAGTACTTC. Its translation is CASSYSPSSYEQYF.

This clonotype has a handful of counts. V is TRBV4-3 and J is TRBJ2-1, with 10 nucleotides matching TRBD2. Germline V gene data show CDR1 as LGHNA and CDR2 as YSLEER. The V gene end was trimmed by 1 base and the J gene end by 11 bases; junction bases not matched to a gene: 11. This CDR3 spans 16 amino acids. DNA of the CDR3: TGCGCCAGCAGCCAAGTTGCAGCGGGAGGGACAACGCAGCAGTTCTTC. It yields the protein CASSQVAAGGTTQQFF.

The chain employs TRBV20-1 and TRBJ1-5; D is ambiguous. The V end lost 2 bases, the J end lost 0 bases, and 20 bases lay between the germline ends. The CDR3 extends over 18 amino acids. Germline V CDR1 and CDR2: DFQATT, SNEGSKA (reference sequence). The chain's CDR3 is CSARIEGAGPLSNQPQHF. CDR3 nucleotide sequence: TGCAGTGCTAGAATCGAGGGTGCAGGTCCCCTTAGCAATCAGCCCCAGCATTTT.

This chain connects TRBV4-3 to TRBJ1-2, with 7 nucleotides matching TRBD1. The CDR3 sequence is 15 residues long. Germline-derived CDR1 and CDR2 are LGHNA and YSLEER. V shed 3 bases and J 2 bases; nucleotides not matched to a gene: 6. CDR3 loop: CASSQDRQGNYGYTF. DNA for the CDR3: TGCGCCAGCAGCCAGGATAGACAGGGAAACTATGGCTACACCTTC.

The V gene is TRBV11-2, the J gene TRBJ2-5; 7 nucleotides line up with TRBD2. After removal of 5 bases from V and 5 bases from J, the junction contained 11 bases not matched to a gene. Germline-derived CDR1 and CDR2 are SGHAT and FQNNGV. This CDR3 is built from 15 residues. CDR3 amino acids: CASSATSVGWETQYF. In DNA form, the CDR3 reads TGTGCCAGCAGCGCAACTAGCGTGGGGTGGGAGACCCAGTACTTC.

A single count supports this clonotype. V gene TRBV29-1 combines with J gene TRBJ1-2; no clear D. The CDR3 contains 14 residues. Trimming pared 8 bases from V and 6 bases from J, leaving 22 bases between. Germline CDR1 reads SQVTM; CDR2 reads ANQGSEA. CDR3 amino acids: CSPKVGPRRDGYTF. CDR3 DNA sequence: TGCAGCCCCAAGGTTGGGCCTCGGAGAGATGGCTACACCTTC. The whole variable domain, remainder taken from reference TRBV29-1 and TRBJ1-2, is SAVISQKPSRDICQRGTSLTIQCQVDSQVTMMFWYRQQPGQSLTLIATANQGSEATYESGFVIDKFPISRPNLTFSTLTVSNMSPEDSSIYLCSPKVGPRRDGYTFGSGTRLTVV.

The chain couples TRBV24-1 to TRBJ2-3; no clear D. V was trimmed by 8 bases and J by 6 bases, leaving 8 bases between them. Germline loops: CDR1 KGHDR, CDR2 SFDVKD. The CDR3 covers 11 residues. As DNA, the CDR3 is TGTGCCACCAAAGAAGGGGATACGCAGTATTTT. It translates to CATKEGDTQYF.